This paragraph covers one T cell receptor beta chain sequence. No antigen is known for it. Within one base of it there is no much larger clone, and no base qualities were kept. The data are from a study of shared clonotypes between healthy human individuals (dated by TCRdb to 2019 to 2021). With regard to the full study: A couple of women and a few men aged 18 to 49 years were included in the cohort. Blood TCR repertoires of roughly five healthy adults were deeply sequenced to estimate repertoire size and the extent of clonotype sharing between individuals. Per donor, three plates each were used for CD4 naive and CD4 memory, two for CD8 naive, and one for CD8 memory. Between about 0.8 and 9.5 billion PBMCs per donor were obtained by leukapheresis. Libraries were prepared and TCR repertoires were sequenced by different laboratories using diverse techniques, in order to increase sequencing depth and limit assay-specific biases. Study-level results and caveats: Higher generation probabilities were observed for clonotypes shared by all four sorted-subset donors than for non-shared clonotypes. Approximately 5% of naive CD4, around 4% of naive CD8, around 2.3% of memory CD4, and about 0.4% of memory CD8 clonotypes were shared across a few donors. Larger estimated clonotype richness was generally found for naive subsets than for memory subsets. Sampling was restricted to blood, and TCR repertoires in tissue are likely to differ from TCR repertoires in blood. Because the study included a small number of donors, the genetic and exposure-history diversity represented was limited. Based on pairwise subsampling, the degree of clonotype sharing among donors was expected to be affected by sequencing depth. Rarefaction of sorted-subset datasets indicated incomplete sequencing despite the large sequencing depth.

Healthy HIV-negative adults with no recently reported acute infections or vaccinations were included as donors. Only Caucasian adults living in Nashville, Tennessee, USA were represented among the donors. Magnetic negative selection was used to enrich CD4+ T cells, after which naive cells were positively selected on CD45RA and the negative fraction became the memory subset. After blood collection by leukapheresis, PBMCs were isolated using Ficoll-Histopaque density gradient centrifugation and then cryopreserved in the vapor phase of liquid nitrogen. Analytical flow cytometry was used to check the purity and quantity of each magnetically sorted T cell population. Genomic DNA was isolated from every sorted fraction and measured by UV absorbance on a Nanodrop 2000c. Looking up the germline V gene (reference sequence) yields CDR1 LNHDA and CDR2 SQIVND. V is reduced by 6 bases and J by 6 bases, leaving a spacing of 12 bases between them. Including the terminal cysteine and phenylalanine, the CDR3 comprises 13 residues. Here the CDR3 DNA is all that survives: 39 bases in frame from base 1.

Using the deep immunoSEQ assay, TCR CDR3 regions were amplified from genomic DNA by multiplex PCR. Genomic DNA extracted from each cell subset was distributed evenly over all wells of several immunoSEQ 96-well plates, and each plate served as one replicate. For sorted subsets, around 200 ng genomic DNA, equal to tens of thousands of T cell genomes, was loaded into each replicate PCR. Purified libraries were quantified with a Qubit 3.0 fluorometer, sized on a Bioanalyzer 2100, and re-quantified with the KAPA Library Quantification kit. Every immunoSEQ 96-well plate was sequenced on a separate single-read 150-cycle Illumina NextSeq 550 flow cell. Per the original workflow: Because the immunoSEQ output included only junctional sequences and no quality scores, the filtering could not be the same as the filtering used for full-length reads. Sequences were annotated with PyIR, a Python wrapper for IgBLAST v1.9, using IMGT germline references to assign V/J genes and CDR3. Reads with weak V/J assignments (E-value above 1e-6), missing CDR3, stop codons, out-of-frame junctions, or ambiguous translated residues were removed. V3J clonotypes were defined as sequences sharing the same inferred V gene, J gene, and CDR3 amino acid sequence. To compute the percentage overlap between repertoires, the number of shared unique clonotypes was divided by the size of the smaller repertoire. Three approaches were used to assess repertoire richness: RTK rarefaction, the Chao1 estimator, and Recon v2.1 estimates of unobserved clonotypes. OLGA was used to compute generation probabilities for all TCRbeta clonotypes that the gDNA method yielded from a few donors. The source is immuneACCESS, and TCRdb retained only in-frame sequences with V and J called. Part of the clones is not carried over; for the studies checked, unresolved V genes explain less than half of this, and the remainder is unexplained. V, J and clone size were drawn from that table, and D and trimming were deduced from the DNA. The sample contains under 1,100,000 clones, about 75% of them found a single time. About 1.4% of the sample is taken by the ten largest.

The sample taken for sequencing was memory CD4+ T cells sorted from blood. Reading the label with the study, this specimen's cell subset or site is: CD45RA-negative fraction. The TCR sequence derives from a man aged 18 to 29 in good health. The chain uses TRBV19 and TRBJ2-1, with a weak D call of TRBD2 (6 bases match). The nucleotide sequence reads TGTGCCAGTAGATCTCTGGGGGGCAATGAGCAGTTCTTC. The encoded protein is CASRSLGGNEQFF.